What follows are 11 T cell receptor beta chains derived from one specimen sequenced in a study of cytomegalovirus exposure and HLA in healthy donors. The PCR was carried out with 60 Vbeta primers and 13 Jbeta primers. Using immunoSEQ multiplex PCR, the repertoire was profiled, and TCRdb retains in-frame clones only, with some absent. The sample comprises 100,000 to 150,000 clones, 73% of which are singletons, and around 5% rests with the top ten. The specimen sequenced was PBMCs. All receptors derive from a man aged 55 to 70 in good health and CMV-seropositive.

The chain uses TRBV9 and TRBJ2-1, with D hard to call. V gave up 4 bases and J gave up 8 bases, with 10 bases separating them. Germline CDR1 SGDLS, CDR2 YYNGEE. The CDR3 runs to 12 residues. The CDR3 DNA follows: TGTGCCAGCAGCCCCCTTATCGATGAGCAGTTCTTC. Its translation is CASSPLIDEQFF.

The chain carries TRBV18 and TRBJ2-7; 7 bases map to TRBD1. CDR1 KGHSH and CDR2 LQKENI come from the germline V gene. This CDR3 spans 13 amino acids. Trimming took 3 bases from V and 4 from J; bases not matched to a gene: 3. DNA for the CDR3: TGTGCCAGCTCACCGGCAGGGGGATACGAGCAGTACTTC. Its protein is CASSPAGGYEQYF.

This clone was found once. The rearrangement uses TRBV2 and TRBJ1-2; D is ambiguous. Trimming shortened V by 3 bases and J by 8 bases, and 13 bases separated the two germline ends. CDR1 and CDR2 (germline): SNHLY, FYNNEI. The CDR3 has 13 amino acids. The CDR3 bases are TGTGCCAGCAGTGAGAATCCGGGAGGAGGCTACACCTTC. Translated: CASSENPGGGYTF.

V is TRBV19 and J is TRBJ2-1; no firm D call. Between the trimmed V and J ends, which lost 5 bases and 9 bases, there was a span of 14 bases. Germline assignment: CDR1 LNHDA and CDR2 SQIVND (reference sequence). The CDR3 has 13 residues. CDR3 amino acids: CASSPEQEIEQFF. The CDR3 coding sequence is TGTGCCAGTAGTCCAGAACAAGAAATTGAGCAGTTCTTC.

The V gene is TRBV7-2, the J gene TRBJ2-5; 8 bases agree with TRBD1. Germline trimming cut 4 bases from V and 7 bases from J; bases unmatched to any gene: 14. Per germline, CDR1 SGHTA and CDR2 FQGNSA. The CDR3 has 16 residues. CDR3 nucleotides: TGTGCCAGCAGCTCAACTGGACAGGGAAGGATTGGGACCCAGTACTTC. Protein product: CASSSTGQGRIGTQYF.

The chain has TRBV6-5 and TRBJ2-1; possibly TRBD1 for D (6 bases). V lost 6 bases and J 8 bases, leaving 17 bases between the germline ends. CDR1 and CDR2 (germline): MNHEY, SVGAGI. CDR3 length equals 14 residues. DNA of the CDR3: TGTGCCAGCAGCCCCCTTTTGGGGGCGCATGAGCAGTTCTTC. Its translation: CASSPLLGAHEQFF.

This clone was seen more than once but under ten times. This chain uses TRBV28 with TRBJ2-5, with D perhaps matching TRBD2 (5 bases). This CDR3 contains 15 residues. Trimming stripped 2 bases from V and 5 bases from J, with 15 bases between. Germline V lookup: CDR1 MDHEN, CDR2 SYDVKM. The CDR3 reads CASSLVLVEAETQYF. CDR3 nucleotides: TGTGCCAGCAGTTTAGTACTAGTCGAGGCGGAGACCCAGTACTTC.

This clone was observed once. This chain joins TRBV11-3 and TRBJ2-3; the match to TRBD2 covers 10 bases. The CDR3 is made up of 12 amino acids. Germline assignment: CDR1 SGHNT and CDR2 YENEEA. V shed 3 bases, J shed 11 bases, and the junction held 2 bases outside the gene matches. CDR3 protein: CASSFERGGQYF. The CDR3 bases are TGTGCCAGCAGCTTCGAGCGGGGGGGGCAGTATTTT.

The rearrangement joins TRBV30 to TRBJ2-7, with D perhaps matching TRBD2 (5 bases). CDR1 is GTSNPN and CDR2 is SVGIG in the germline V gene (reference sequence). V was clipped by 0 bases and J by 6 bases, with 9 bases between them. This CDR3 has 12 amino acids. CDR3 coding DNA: TGTGCCTGGAGTGTACTCCGGGGCGAGCAGTACTTC. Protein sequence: CAWSVLRGEQYF.

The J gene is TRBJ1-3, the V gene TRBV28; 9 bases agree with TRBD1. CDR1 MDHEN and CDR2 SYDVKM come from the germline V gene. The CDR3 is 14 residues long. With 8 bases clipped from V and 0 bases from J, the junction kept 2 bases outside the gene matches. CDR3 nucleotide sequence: TGTGCCAGCGGGACAGGGAACTCTGGAAACACCATATATTTT. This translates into CASGTGNSGNTIYF.

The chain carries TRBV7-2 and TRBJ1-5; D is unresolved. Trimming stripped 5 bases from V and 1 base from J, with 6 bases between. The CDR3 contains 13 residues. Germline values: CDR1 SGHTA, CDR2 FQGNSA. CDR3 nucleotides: TGTGCCAGCAGCGGGCTAAGCAATCAGCCCCAGCATTTT. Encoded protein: CASSGLSNQPQHF. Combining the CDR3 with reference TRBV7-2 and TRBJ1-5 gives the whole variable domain GAGVSQSPSNKVTEKGKDVELRCDPISGHTALYWYRQSLGQGLEFLIYFQGNSAPDKSGLPSDRFSAERTGGSVSTLTIQRTQQEDSAVYLCASSGLSNQPQHFGDGTRLSIL.